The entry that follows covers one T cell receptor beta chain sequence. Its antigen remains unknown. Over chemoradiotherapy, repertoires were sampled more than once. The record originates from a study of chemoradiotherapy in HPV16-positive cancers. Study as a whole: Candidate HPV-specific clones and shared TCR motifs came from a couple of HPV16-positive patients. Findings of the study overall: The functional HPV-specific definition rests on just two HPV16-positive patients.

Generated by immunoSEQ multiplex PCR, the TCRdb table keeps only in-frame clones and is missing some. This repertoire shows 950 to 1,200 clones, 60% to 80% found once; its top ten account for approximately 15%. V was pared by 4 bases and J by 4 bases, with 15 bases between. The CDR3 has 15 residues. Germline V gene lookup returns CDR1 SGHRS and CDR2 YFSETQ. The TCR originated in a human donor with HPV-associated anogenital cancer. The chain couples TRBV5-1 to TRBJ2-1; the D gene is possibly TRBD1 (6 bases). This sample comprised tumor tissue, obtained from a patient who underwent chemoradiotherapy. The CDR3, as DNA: TGCGCCAGCAGCCTGACAGGAGAACAGTACAATGAGCAGTTCTTC. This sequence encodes CASSLTGEQYNEQFF.